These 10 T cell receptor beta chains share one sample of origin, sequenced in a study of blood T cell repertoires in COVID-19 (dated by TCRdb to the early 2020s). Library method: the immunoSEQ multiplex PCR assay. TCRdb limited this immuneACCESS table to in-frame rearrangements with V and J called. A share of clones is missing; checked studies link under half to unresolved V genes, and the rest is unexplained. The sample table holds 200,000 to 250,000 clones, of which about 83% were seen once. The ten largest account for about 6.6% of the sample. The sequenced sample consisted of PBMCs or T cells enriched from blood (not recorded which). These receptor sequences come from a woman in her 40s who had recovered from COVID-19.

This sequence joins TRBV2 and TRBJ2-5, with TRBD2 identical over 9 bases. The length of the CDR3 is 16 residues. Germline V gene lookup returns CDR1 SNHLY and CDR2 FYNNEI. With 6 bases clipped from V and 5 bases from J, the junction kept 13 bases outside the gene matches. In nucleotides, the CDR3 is TGTGCCAGCAGCCCACCCCTAGCGGGGTATAAGGAGACCCAGTACTTC. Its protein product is CASSPPLAGYKETQYF.

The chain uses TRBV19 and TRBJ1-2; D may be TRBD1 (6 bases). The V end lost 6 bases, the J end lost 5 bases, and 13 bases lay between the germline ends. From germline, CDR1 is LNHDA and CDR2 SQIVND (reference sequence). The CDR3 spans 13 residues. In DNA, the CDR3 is TGTGCCAGTAGAGACGACAGGAGGTATGGCTACACCTTC. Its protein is CASRDDRRYGYTF.

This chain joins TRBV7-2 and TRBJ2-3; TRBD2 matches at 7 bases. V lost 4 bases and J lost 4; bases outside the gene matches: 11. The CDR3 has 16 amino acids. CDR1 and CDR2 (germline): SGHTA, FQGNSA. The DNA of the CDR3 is TGTGCCAGCAGCTCCCTGGGTCCGGGAGGTGCAGATACGCAGTATTTT. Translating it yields CASSSLGPGGADTQYF.

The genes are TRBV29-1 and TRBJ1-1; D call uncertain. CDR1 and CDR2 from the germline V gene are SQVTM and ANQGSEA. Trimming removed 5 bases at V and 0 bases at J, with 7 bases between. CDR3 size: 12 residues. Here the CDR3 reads CSVSSMNTEAFF. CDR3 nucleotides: TGCAGCGTTTCATCCATGAACACTGAAGCTTTCTTT.

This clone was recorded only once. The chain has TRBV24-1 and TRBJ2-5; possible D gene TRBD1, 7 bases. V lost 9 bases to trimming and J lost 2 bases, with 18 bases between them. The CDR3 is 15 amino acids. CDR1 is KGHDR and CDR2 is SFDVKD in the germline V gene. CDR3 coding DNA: TGTGCCACCGGGACAGTTAGTGCGGGGCAAGAGACCCAGTACTTC. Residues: CATGTVSAGQETQYF.

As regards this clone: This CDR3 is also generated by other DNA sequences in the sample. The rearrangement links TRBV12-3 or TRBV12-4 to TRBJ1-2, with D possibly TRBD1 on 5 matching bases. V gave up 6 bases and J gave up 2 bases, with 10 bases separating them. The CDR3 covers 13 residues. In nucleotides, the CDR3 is TGTGCCAGCAGCCTTCGGGGGAACTATGGCTACACCTTC. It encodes CASSLRGNYGYTF.

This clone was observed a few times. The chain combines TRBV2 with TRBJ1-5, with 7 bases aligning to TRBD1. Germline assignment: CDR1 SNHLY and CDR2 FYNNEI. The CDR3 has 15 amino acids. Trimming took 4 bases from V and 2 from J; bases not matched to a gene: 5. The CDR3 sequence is CASSGQGGRNQPQHF. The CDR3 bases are TGTGCCAGCAGTGGACAGGGCGGCCGCAATCAGCCCCAGCATTTT.

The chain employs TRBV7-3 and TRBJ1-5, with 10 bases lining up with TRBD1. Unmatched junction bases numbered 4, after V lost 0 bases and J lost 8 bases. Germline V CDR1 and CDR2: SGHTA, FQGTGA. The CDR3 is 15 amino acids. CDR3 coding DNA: TGTGCCAGCAGCTTAACGGGACAGGGGATGGAGCCCCAGCATTTT. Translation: CASSLTGQGMEPQHF. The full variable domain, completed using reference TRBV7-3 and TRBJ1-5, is GAGVSQTPSNKVTEKGKYVELRCDPISGHTALYWYRQSLGQGPEFLIYFQGTGAADDSGLPNDRFFAVRPEGSVSTLKIQRTERGDSAVYLCASSLTGQGMEPQHFGDGTRLSIL.

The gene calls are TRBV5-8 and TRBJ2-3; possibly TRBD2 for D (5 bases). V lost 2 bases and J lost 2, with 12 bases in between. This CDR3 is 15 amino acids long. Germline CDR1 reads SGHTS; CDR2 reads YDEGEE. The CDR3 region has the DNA TGTGCCAGCAGCTTCAAGCAGCGGCCCACAGATACGCAGTATTTT. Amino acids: CASSFKQRPTDTQYF.

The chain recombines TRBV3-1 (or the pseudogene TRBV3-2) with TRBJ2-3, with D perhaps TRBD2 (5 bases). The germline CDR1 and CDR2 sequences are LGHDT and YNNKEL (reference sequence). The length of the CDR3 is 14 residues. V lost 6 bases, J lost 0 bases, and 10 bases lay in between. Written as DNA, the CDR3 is TGTGCCAGCAGTCTGTGGACTAGCACAGATACGCAGTATTTT. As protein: CASSLWTSTDTQYF.